Listed below are T cell receptor beta chains from one sample, sequenced in a study of blood T cell repertoires in COVID-19. Libraries were prepared by immunoSEQ multiplex PCR; TCRdb keeps only in-frame clonotypes and omits some of them. The sample yields 250,000 or so clones, approximately 85% seen once. Sequencing input: peripheral blood. Receptors were obtained from a woman under 40 with acute or convalescent COVID-19. Both conserved end residues are part of each CDR3. Fields, in order: D gene, J gene, V gene, clone size, CDR3 protein, CDR3 DNA. A D gene is named only where the DNA matches it firmly. Some rows mark clone size as missing; the rest say once, few, many or name a class of expanded clone.

>.|TRBJ2-3|TRBV6-5|.
CASSYSHSSRDTQYF
TGTGCCAGCAGTTACTCTCACTCCTCTCGTGATACGCAGTATTTT
>.|TRBJ1-2|TRBV19|few
CASSIIGDYGYTF
TGTGCCAGTAGTATCATCGGGGACTATGGCTACACCTTC
>.|TRBJ2-5|TRBV7-2|once
CASSPPGTQYF
TGTGCCAGCAGCCCCCCCGGGACCCAGTACTTC
>.|TRBJ1-1|TRBV11-2|.
CASSLGVAIAGTEAFF
TGTGCCAGCAGCTTAGGCGTAGCAATTGCGGGCACTGAAGCTTTCTTT
>.|TRBJ2-2|TRBV12-5|.
CASGLTVTANTGELFF
TGTGCTAGTGGTTTGACGGTGACAGCGAACACCGGGGAGCTGTTTTTT
>.|TRBJ1-1|TRBV7-2|.
CASSLAPGYAEAFF
TGTGCCAGCAGCTTAGCGCCGGGGTACGCTGAAGCTTTCTTT
>TRBD2|TRBJ2-7|TRBV7-9|.
CASSFVEREGGWEQYF
TGTGCCAGCAGCTTTGTAGAACGGGAGGGAGGATGGGAGCAGTACTTC
>.|TRBJ2-3|TRBV11-3|once
CASSFPSTDTQYF
TGTGCCAGCAGCTTCCCTAGCACAGATACGCAGTATTTT
>TRBD1|TRBJ1-5|TRBV30|.
CAWTGGPRQPQHF
TGTGCCTGGACAGGGGGCCCTCGGCAGCCCCAGCATTTT
>TRBD1|TRBJ1-3|TRBV25-1|.
CASSETTGAGNTIYF
TGTGCCAGCAGTGAGACGACAGGGGCTGGAAACACCATATATTTT
>.|TRBJ2-3|TRBV5-1|.
CASGRSSRSDTQYF
TGCGCCAGCGGCCGTTCGAGCAGGTCAGATACGCAGTATTTT
>.|TRBJ2-2|TRBV6-4|.
CASRDSSNTGELFF
TGTGCCAGCAGGGACAGCTCGAACACCGGGGAGCTGTTTTTT
>.|TRBJ1-1|TRBV27|.
CASSLSQGMNTEAFF
TGTGCCAGCAGTTTAAGTCAGGGGATGAACACTGAAGCTTTCTTT
>TRBD1|TRBJ1-5|TRBV19|.
CATRKPGQGNQPQHF
TGTGCCACCAGAAAACCGGGACAGGGCAATCAGCCCCAGCATTTT
>TRBD2|TRBJ2-3|TRBV4-3|.
CASSQDHGSSGRIQTSTDTQYF
TGCGCCAGCAGCCAAGATCATGGTTCTAGCGGGAGGATCCAAACTAGCACAGATACGCAGTATTTT
>.|TRBJ1-4|TRBV5-1|.
CASSLDSGNEKLFF
TGCGCCAGCAGCTTGGACAGCGGAAATGAAAAACTGTTTTTT
>TRBD2|TRBJ2-1|TRBV30|.
CAWSKQGGRAGYNEQFF
TGTGCCTGGAGTAAACAGGGCGGGAGGGCAGGATACAATGAGCAGTTCTTC
>.|TRBJ1-6|TRBV7-3|.
CASSLLLNSPLHF
TGTGCCAGCAGCCTACTTTTAAATTCACCCCTCCACTTT
>.|TRBJ1-5|TRBV10-3|few
CAISEKGDQPQHF
TGTGCCATCAGTGAGAAAGGGGATCAGCCCCAGCATTTT
>.|TRBJ2-7|TRBV25-1|.
CASSLAGWDEQYF
TGTGCCAGCAGCCTCGCGGGGTGGGACGAGCAGTACTTC
>TRBD1|TRBJ1-2|TRBV5-4|.
CASSLQGVPDGYTF
TGTGCCAGCAGCCTACAGGGGGTGCCTGATGGCTACACCTTC
>.|TRBJ2-3|TRBV3-1/TRBV3-2|.
CASSHLPNSTDTQYF
TGTGCCAGCAGCCACCTACCTAACAGCACAGATACGCAGTATTTT
>.|TRBJ2-7|TRBV3-1/TRBV3-2|.
CASSDRLYYEQYF
TGTGCCAGCTCGGACAGACTTTACTACGAGCAGTACTTC
>TRBD2|TRBJ2-5|TRBV4-3|.
CASSPRAGGLETQYF
TGCGCCAGCAGCCCGAGAGCGGGAGGGTTGGAGACCCAGTACTTC
>.|TRBJ2-2|TRBV29-1|.
CSVASGLNTGELFF
TGCAGCGTTGCTTCAGGGTTGAACACCGGGGAGCTGTTTTTT
>TRBD1|TRBJ2-1|TRBV13|.
CASSLGAFPGQGDNEQFF
TGTGCCAGCAGCTTAGGAGCGTTTCCAGGACAGGGAGACAATGAGCAGTTCTTC
>.|TRBJ1-1|TRBV29-1|.
CSVEGQEPHEAFF
TGCAGCGTTGAAGGACAGGAACCTCATGAAGCTTTCTTT